This T cell receptor (beta chain) was observed in a study of identical twins. Findings and caveats of the study: Out-of-frame alpha sequences common to twins were enriched for low generation probability. Excess sharing by twins proved weaker in beta out-of-frame sequences. Donors were not followed over many years; analysis was cross-sectional.

On this clonotype itself: Its specificity is unknown.

TCRdb recomputed calls from the 5' RACE reads with MiXCR, one row per CDR3 protein. The sample has approximately 890,000 distinct CDR3 sequences, 9% to 15% seen once; the top ten hold around 1.5%. Between the trimmed V and J ends, which lost 4 bases and 11 bases, there was a span of 14 bases. Germline V lookup: CDR1 SQVTM, CDR2 ANQGSEA. There are 11 residues in the CDR3. The data were also submitted as part of a second study, on yellow fever vaccine responses in identical twins.

What was sequenced was PBMCs. This chain joins TRBV29-1 and TRBJ1-1; D possibly corresponds to TRBD1 (5 bases). This receptor was obtained from a woman younger than 35 in good health. CDR3 sequence reads: CSVVGQGVAFF. The CDR3, as DNA: TGCAGCGTTGTGGGCCAAGGGGTTGCTTTCTTT.